The source of this T cell receptor beta chain is a study of blood T cell repertoires in COVID-19. Background on the study: Both acute and convalescent COVID-19 samples were obtained from the United States, Italy and Spain.

Per the study methods: Nucleated cell number was recorded as an estimate derived from reference gene primer amplification. TCRdb's table, derived via immunoSEQ multiplex PCR, lists solely in-frame clones and lacks some. V and J calls and clone size are those listed in that table; D and trimming were worked out from the DNA. This table has about 150,000 clones, about 83% appearing once. The CDR3 loop spans 15 amino acids. Germline lookup yields CDR1 SGHKS and CDR2 YYEKEE (reference sequence). Trimming pared 3 bases from V and 1 base from J, leaving 13 bases between. This clone came up once. This receptor was identified in a woman aged 70-85 years who had recovered from COVID-19. The sequenced sample consisted of peripheral blood. The chain links TRBV5-5 to TRBJ1-1, with D perhaps matching TRBD1 (5 bases). CDR3 in amino acids: CASSSSRDGNTEAFF. For the CDR3, the DNA is TGTGCCAGCAGCTCGTCGCGGGACGGGAACACTGAAGCTTTCTTT.